Presented here are 24 T cell receptor beta chains from one specimen sequenced in a study of blood T cells in healthy people across ages (dated by TCRdb to between 2015 and 2016). Preparation of the library involved 5' RACE. The instrument given in TCRdb is Illumina HiSeq 2500. The second PCR ran for roughly 7 to 11 cycles and used a J-beta primer mix along with a sample-barcoded 5' primer. TCRdb reanalyzed the raw reads on its own, using fastp at Q25 for trimming and MiXCR for clone calling, and kept in-frame beta chains. Each record represents a unique CDR3 protein, reported with the most common genes and DNA among its rows. In this sample the table shows about 1.4 million distinct CDR3 sequences, approximately 63% of which occur a single time. The ten top clones hold approximately 7% of the sample. Sequencing was performed on blood. The receptors derive from a man aged 18 to 35 in good health.

This clonotype was observed a handful of times. The chain carries TRBV6-5 and TRBJ1-2; tentatively, D is TRBD1 (6 bases). The CDR3 loop spans 15 amino acids. The V gene's germline CDR1 is MNHEY and CDR2 SVGAGI. Between the trimmed V and J ends, which lost 5 bases and 0 bases, there was a span of 13 bases. The CDR3 region is CASSIRDNTNYGYTF. The CDR3 DNA follows: TGTGCCAGCAGTATCCGGGACAACACTAACTATGGCTACACCTTC.

There are a few counts of this clonotype. The V and J genes are TRBV5-6 and TRBJ2-1; a weak D match, TRBD2 (6 bases). The CDR3 loop spans 15 amino acids. From germline, CDR1 is SGHDT and CDR2 YYEEEE. With 9 bases removed from V and 5 bases from J, the gap between germline ends came to 21 bases. The DNA of the CDR3 is TGTGCCACCTCCCCAACCGGGACTCAAAACAATGAGCAGTTCTTC. Its protein product is CATSPTGTQNNEQFF.

Concerning this clonotype: The junction differs from germline at one of its ends, possibly a read error. The V and J genes are TRBV7-7 and TRBJ2-4; D is possibly TRBD1 or TRBD2 (5 bases each). The germline gives CDR1 SSHAT, CDR2 FNYEAQ (reference sequence). The CDR3 has 16 residues. CDR3 nucleotides: TGTGCTAGCAGTCCCCTGGGGGATCTGGCCAAAAACATTCAGTACTTC. This encodes CASSPLGDLAKNIQYF.

Turning to this clonotype: At one end the junction does not follow the germline gene, possibly because of a read error. The V and J genes are TRBV10-3 and TRBJ2-1, with TRBD2 identical over 8 bases. Germline CDR1 and CDR2: ENHRY and SYGVKD. CDR3 size: 13 residues. CDR3 coding DNA: TGTGCCATCTGGGCGGGGGGATACACTGAGCAGTTCTTC. Encoded protein: CAIWAGGYTEQFF.

V gene TRBV3-1 combines with J gene TRBJ2-4; 8 bases match TRBD2. V dropped 2 bases and J dropped 13; count of bases not matched to a gene: 10. The CDR3 spans 14 residues. Germline-derived CDR1 and CDR2 are LGHDT and YNNKEL (reference sequence). The CDR3 nucleotides are TGTGCCAGCAGCCAATCCCGGGGTAGCGGGAAGCAGTACTTC. Translating it yields CASSQSRGSGKQYF.

This chain connects TRBV27 to TRBJ2-1; tentative D call: TRBD2 (5 bases). This CDR3 contains 14 residues. The germline V gene encodes CDR1 MNHEY and CDR2 SMNVEV (reference sequence). V was pared by 3 bases and J by 9 bases, with 15 bases between. The CDR3 sequence: CASSFVSPGIEQFF. The CDR3 bases are TGTGCCAGCAGTTTCGTCAGTCCCGGGATTGAGCAGTTCTTC.

The chain combines TRBV6-2 or TRBV6-3 with TRBJ2-5, with a weak D call TRBD2 (5 bases). Germline V CDR1 and CDR2: MNHEY, SVGEGT. This CDR3 has 11 amino acids. Trimming pared 6 bases from V and 11 bases from J, leaving 13 bases between. The CDR3 nucleotides read TGTGCCAGCAGCGACTATCCGGAGCAGTACTTC. This codes for CASSDYPEQYF.

This chain joins TRBV7-2 and TRBJ2-3; D might be TRBD1 (5 bases). The ends were cut back, 3 bases at V and 3 bases at J, with 16 bases in the middle. Per germline, CDR1 SGHTA and CDR2 FQGNSA. The CDR3 has 16 residues. Here the CDR3 reads CASSLAAARVTDTQYF. The CDR3 bases are TGTGCCAGCAGCTTGGCGGCGGCCAGGGTTACAGATACGCAGTATTTT.

The chain carries TRBV4-2 and TRBJ2-2; D is uncertain. The V end lost 0 bases, the J end lost 1 base, and 12 bases lay between the germline ends. Germline CDR1 reads LGHNA; CDR2 reads YNFKEQ. This CDR3 spans 17 amino acids. The chain's CDR3 is CASSQDLTDLNTGELFF. The DNA for the CDR3 is TGTGCCAGCAGCCAAGATCTTACGGATCTGAACACCGGGGAGCTGTTTTTT.

The rearrangement uses TRBV5-1 and TRBJ2-5; possible D gene TRBD2, 6 bases. The CDR3 totals 14 residues. CDR1 is SGHRS, CDR2 YFSETQ, per germline. V dropped 4 bases and J dropped 2 bases, with 12 bases sitting between them. Here the CDR3 DNA reads TGCGCCAGCAGCGCCCGGCTAGCGCAAGAGACCCAGTACTTC. Protein sequence: CASSARLAQETQYF.

In DNA, the CDR3 is TGCAGCGTTGGGGGGTATGACAAGCGGTTCCTTTACGAGCAGTACTTC. Protein: CSVGGYDKRFLYEQYF. The chain recombines TRBV29-1 with TRBJ2-7; D tentatively fits TRBD1 or TRBD2 (5 bases each). Germline V gene data show CDR1 as SQVTM and CDR2 as ANQGSEA. With 4 bases removed from V and 4 bases from J, the gap between germline ends came to 23 bases. CDR3 length: 16 residues.

The sample holds one count of this clonotype. The chain joins TRBV6-1 to TRBJ2-4; TRBD2 matches 8 bases. The CDR3 has 16 amino acids. CDR1 is MNHNS, CDR2 SASEGT, per germline. Trimming cost V 2 bases and J 0 bases; bases outside gene matches: 3. The CDR3 protein is CASSETGGLAKNIQYF. The CDR3 DNA sequence: TGTGCCAGCAGTGAAACGGGAGGGCTAGCCAAAAACATTCAGTACTTC.

This clonotype showed up just a few times. The chain uses TRBV20-1 and TRBJ2-7; D may match TRBD1 or TRBD2 (7 bases each). CDR1 DFQATT and CDR2 SNEGSKA come from the germline V gene (reference sequence). V lost 2 bases and J 7 bases, leaving 24 bases between the germline ends. CDR3 length: 16 residues. This chain's CDR3 is CSARKRGGGGSGEQYF. CDR3 in DNA: TGCAGTGCTAGAAAACGGGGAGGGGGCGGTTCGGGTGAGCAGTACTTC.

This clonotype occurred a few times. The CDR3 coding sequence is TGTGCCAGCAGCCACCGGGGTCCTAGCGAGGGGCAGTACTTC. This gives the protein CASSHRGPSEGQYF. The chain recombines TRBV3-1 with TRBJ2-5; D possibly corresponds to TRBD2 (6 bases). Germline V gene lookup returns CDR1 LGHDT and CDR2 YNNKEL (reference sequence). The ends were cut back, 3 bases at V and 11 bases at J, with 19 bases in the middle. The CDR3 has 14 residues.

A word on this clonotype: One end of the junction is discordant with germline, which a read error may explain. The chain combines TRBV4-3 with TRBJ1-2, with 12 bases identical to TRBD1. Germline V lookup: CDR1 LGHNA, CDR2 YSLEER. CDR3 length: 16 residues. The CDR3 protein is CVSSLGTGGTNYGYTF. The CDR3 DNA reads as TGCGTCAGCAGCCTCGGGACAGGGGGCACTAACTATGGCTACACCTTC.

This clonotype appeared once. The rearrangement links TRBV6-5 to TRBJ2-1, with 7 bases lining up with TRBD1. The CDR3 sequence is 16 residues long. Germline V gene data show CDR1 as MNHEY and CDR2 as SVGAGI. V dropped 6 bases and J dropped 6; count of bases not matched to a gene: 14. The CDR3 reads CASSLGPATGPNEQFF. The CDR3, as DNA: TGTGCCAGCAGCCTAGGCCCCGCGACAGGGCCCAATGAGCAGTTCTTC.

This chain links TRBV2 with TRBJ1-2; D remains unclear. The V and J ends lost 2 bases and 5 bases respectively, with 12 bases between them. The CDR3 is 14 amino acids. Germline V gene sequence: CDR1 SNHLY, CDR2 FYNNEI. The CDR3 region is CASSELSGSYGYTF. The CDR3 nucleotides read TGTGCCAGCAGTGAACTTTCGGGCTCATATGGCTACACCTTC.

The chain joins TRBV4-1 to TRBJ1-5; no reliable D call. Germline V gene data show CDR1 as MGHRA and CDR2 as YSYEKL. Deletions cut 2 bases from V and 3 bases from J, with 11 bases between. The CDR3 loop spans 15 amino acids. The CDR3 DNA reads as TGCGCCAGCAGCCAACCAGGCCTGGACAATCAGCCCCAGCATTTT. Translating gives CASSQPGLDNQPQHF.

CDR3 in amino acids: CASSQVLFETQYF. The CDR3 coding sequence is TGCGCCAGCAGCCAAGTTTTGTTTGAGACCCAGTACTTC. This sequence joins TRBV4-1 and TRBJ2-5; no clear D gene. The germline CDR1 and CDR2 sequences are MGHRA and YSYEKL. The CDR3 length is 13 residues. V lost 1 base to trimming and J lost 5 bases, with 8 bases between them.

Many counts were recorded for this clonotype. The V gene is TRBV29-1, the J gene TRBJ2-3, with TRBD1 matching 7 bases. The V gene's germline CDR1 is SQVTM and CDR2 ANQGSEA. With 6 bases clipped from V and 0 bases from J, the junction kept 6 bases outside the gene matches. This CDR3 contains 14 residues. CDR3 bases: TGCAGCGTCCTAGGGGACAGCAGCACAGATACGCAGTATTTT. Its translation is CSVLGDSSTDTQYF.

This clonotype has more than one count but fewer than ten. The CDR3 DNA sequence: TGTGCCAGCAGTCCCCGTAAGAGCGCTGAGCAGTACTTC. It specifies CASSPRKSAEQYF. The chain carries TRBV12-3 or TRBV12-4 and TRBJ2-7; D is uncertain. The CDR3 spans 13 residues. Trimming cost V 5 bases and J 7 bases, with 15 bases left between them.

The chain joins TRBV29-1 to TRBJ2-4; D gene ambiguous. The CDR3 extends over 15 amino acids. Per the germline V gene, CDR1 is SQVTM and CDR2 is ANQGSEA. Between the trimmed V and J ends, which lost 5 bases and 0 bases, there was a span of 14 bases. This CDR3 reads CSVMPGHLAKNIQYF. The DNA of the CDR3 is TGCAGCGTTATGCCGGGTCACTTAGCCAAAAACATTCAGTACTTC.

This sequence joins TRBV20-1 and TRBJ2-7; D is unresolved. The germline V gene encodes CDR1 DFQATT and CDR2 SNEGSKA (reference sequence). The CDR3 runs to 13 residues. CDR3 region: CSVPRHSYNEQYF. The CDR3, as DNA: TGCAGCGTTCCAAGACACTCCTACAATGAGCAGTACTTC.

This chain links TRBV20-1 with TRBJ1-6, with unresolved D. CDR1 and CDR2 (germline): DFQATT, SNEGSKA (reference sequence). The CDR3 is 15 amino acids. Trimming removed 2 bases from V and 0 bases from J, with 8 bases in between. CDR3 region: CSARTLSSYNSPLHF. In DNA, the CDR3 is TGCAGTGCTAGAACCTTAAGCTCCTATAATTCACCCCTCCACTTT.